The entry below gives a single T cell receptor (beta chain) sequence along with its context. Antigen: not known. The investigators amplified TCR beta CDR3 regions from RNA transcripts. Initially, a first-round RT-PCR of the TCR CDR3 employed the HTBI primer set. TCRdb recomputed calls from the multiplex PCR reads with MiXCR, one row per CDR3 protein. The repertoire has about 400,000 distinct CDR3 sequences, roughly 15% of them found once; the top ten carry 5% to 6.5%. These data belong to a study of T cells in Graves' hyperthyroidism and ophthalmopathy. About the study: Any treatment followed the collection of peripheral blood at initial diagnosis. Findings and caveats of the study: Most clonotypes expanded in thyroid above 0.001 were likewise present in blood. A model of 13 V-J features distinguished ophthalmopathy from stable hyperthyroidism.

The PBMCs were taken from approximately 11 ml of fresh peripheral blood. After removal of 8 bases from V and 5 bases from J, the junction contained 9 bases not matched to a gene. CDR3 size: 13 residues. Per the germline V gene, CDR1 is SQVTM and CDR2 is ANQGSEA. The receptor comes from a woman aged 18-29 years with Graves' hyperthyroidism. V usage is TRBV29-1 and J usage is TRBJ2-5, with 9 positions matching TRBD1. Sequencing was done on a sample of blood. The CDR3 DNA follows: TGCAGCTTCCGGGACAGGGCCGGGGAGACCCAGTACTTC. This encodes CSFRDRAGETQYF.